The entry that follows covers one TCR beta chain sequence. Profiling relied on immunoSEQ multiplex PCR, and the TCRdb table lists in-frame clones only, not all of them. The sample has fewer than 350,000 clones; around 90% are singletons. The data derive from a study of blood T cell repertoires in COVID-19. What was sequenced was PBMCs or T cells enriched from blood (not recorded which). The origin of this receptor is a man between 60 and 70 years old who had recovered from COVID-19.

Written as DNA, the CDR3 is TGTGCCAGCAGCTTATTGGGGGGACTCTCGGCAGATACGCAGTATTTT. It is translated as CASSLLGGLSADTQYF. This chain links TRBV7-2 with TRBJ2-3; maybe TRBD2 (6 bases). The germline CDR1 and CDR2 sequences are SGHTA and FQGNSA. The V end was cut by 2 bases, the J end by 4 bases, with 16 bases between. This CDR3 comprises 16 residues.